The 5 T cell receptor beta chains given below trace back to one sample, sequenced in a study of response to subunit inactivated influenza vaccine. From the RT-PCR reads, TCRdb called clonotypes with MiXCR, one entry per CDR3 protein. The profile shows approximately 530,000 distinct CDR3 sequences, more than 7% of them singletons. Sample: PBMCs from blood, taken less than 30 months after vaccination. These TCRs come from a man in his fifties or sixties who received an inactivated influenza vaccine.

This clonotype was counted many times. V is TRBV9 and J is TRBJ1-2; D perhaps matches TRBD1 (5 bases). Germline values: CDR1 SGDLS, CDR2 YYNGEE. V was pared by 0 bases and J by 2 bases, with 8 bases between. CDR3 length: 14 amino acids. The CDR3 loop is CASSVGRVNYGYTF. DNA for the CDR3: TGTGCCAGCAGCGTAGGCAGGGTGAACTATGGCTACACCTTC.

This clonotype was detected a few times. This chain uses TRBV12-3 or TRBV12-4 with TRBJ1-2, with D perhaps TRBD1 (6 bases). The CDR3 contains 15 residues. The V and J ends lost 2 bases and 0 bases respectively, with 10 bases between them. CDR3 loop: CASSLSTGANYGYTF. The CDR3 DNA follows: TGTGCCAGCAGTTTATCGACAGGTGCTAACTATGGCTACACCTTC.

This clonotype was seen a few times. The chain joins TRBV10-3 to TRBJ1-5; D not certain. The V end lost 1 base, the J end lost 5 bases, and 6 bases lay between the germline ends. CDR1 is ENHRY, CDR2 SYGVKD, per germline. This CDR3 contains 13 residues. CDR3 region: CAISEYGDQPQHF. The CDR3 nucleotides are TGTGCCATCAGTGAGTATGGGGATCAGCCCCAGCATTTT.

The V gene is TRBV2, the J gene TRBJ2-1, with TRBD2 matching 11 bases. The CDR3 runs 14 residues. Germline CDR1 reads SNHLY; CDR2 reads FYNNEI. V lost 5 bases, J lost 9 bases, and 6 bases stayed unmatched. The CDR3 DNA reads TGTGCCAGCAGTCAACTAGCGGGAGCGGCTGAGCAGTTCTTC. Translation gives CASSQLAGAAEQFF.

A remark on this clonotype: Germline is not matched at one junction end, which may reflect a read error. This chain uses TRBV4-1 with TRBJ2-1; D is uncertain. CDR3 length: 11 residues. The V gene's germline CDR1 is MGHRA and CDR2 YSYEKL. CDR3 sequence reads: CASSQVYRADF. CDR3 DNA sequence: TGCGCCAGCAGCCAAGTTTACCGGGCCGACTTC.